This T cell receptor beta chain originates from a study of blood T cell repertoires in COVID-19. Original methodology: Amplified reference gene primers provided the basis for estimating nucleated cell counts. Method: immunoSEQ multiplex PCR; TCRdb's copy keeps in-frame clones and lacks some. The DNA was the basis for D and trimming; V, J and clone size are from that table. The top ten hold around 3.3% of the sample, which has roughly 150,000 clones, roughly nine tenths seen once. The V gene lost 6 bases and the J gene lost 3 bases, with 9 bases spanning the gap. CDR1 is MNHEY and CDR2 is SMNVEV in the germline V gene (reference sequence). This CDR3 is 12 amino acids long.

The sample was peripheral blood. The chain links TRBV27 to TRBJ2-7; TRBD1 is a possible D gene (6 bases). This clonotype was sampled from an older woman with active COVID-19. The CDR3 protein is CASRQQGYEQYF. The CDR3 DNA sequence: TGTGCCAGCAGGCAACAGGGCTACGAGCAGTACTTC.